A selection of T cell receptor beta chains follows, all from one sample in a study of glioma-infiltrating T cells. TCRdb reanalysed the multiplex PCR reads using MiXCR and keeps one entry per CDR3 protein. The sample lists about 89,000 distinct CDR3 sequences, roughly 23% occurring once. The material sequenced was glioma tissue, nonneoplastic brain tissue, or PBMCs (not recorded which). The receptors shown here come from a human donor with low-grade glioma or glioblastoma, undergoing nonglioma brain surgery, or in good health (not recorded which). Both conserved end residues are trimmed from each CDR3. The D gene is left open where the match is weak.

v_call	j_call	cdr3_length	d_call	cdr3_aa
TRBV7-2	TRBJ2-7	14	NA	ASSPQIAGYSYEQY
TRBV2	TRBJ1-5	14	NA	ASSDQGGRLNQPQH
TRBV3-1	TRBJ2-7	12	NA	ASSHSDLSYEQY
TRBV18	TRBJ1-1	12	NA	AGSPRVGDTEAF
TRBV20-1	TRBJ2-1	12	NA	RARSEISYNEQF
TRBV9	TRBJ2-1	16	TRBD2	ASSVELAGGPMYNEQF
TRBV7-2	TRBJ1-5	11	NA	ASSLVPGQPQH
TRBV20-1	TRBJ2-1	10	NA	SAQRFHNEQF
TRBV2	TRBJ1-2	12	NA	ASSEQGYGYGYT
TRBV20-1	TRBJ1-4	11	NA	GAKVRLGEKLF
TRBV11-2	TRBJ1-2	12	NA	ASSLQGLGYGYT
TRBV6-1	TRBJ2-1	13	NA	ASSVAGTGHNEQF
TRBV7-9	TRBJ2-5	10	TRBD1	ASSLDRATQY
TRBV7-2	TRBJ2-3	11	NA	ASSFESDGTQY
TRBV18	TRBJ1-3	14	NA	ASSPSRQGRGNTIY
TRBV10-3	TRBJ1-2	11	NA	VALPGAGYGYT
TRBV2	TRBJ2-2	13	TRBD1	ASSRQGRPSGELF
TRBV10-3	TRBJ1-1	13	TRBD1	AISVRGQLNTEAF
TRBV20-1	TRBJ2-1	9	TRBD2	SARDPSGKF
TRBV12-3/TRBV12-4	TRBJ1-1	13	NA	ASSFAPGEGTEAF
TRBV18	TRBJ1-1	13	NA	ASSPSSRASTEAF
TRBV2	TRBJ2-1	10	TRBD1	ASSDEGGGQF
TRBV27	TRBJ1-5	11	NA	ASSPTGVQPQH
TRBV6-6	TRBJ1-5	14	NA	ASSYGGSTTNQPQH
TRBV11-2	TRBJ2-3	13	TRBD2	ASSLGGLFADTQY
TRBV7-9	TRBJ2-5	9	NA	ASSSTGTQY
TRBV9	TRBJ1-1	11	NA	ASSVTEDTEAF
TRBV5-4	TRBJ1-2	11	NA	ASSQKGDYGYT
TRBV25-1	TRBJ2-3	14	TRBD1	ASRDRGSGHRDTQY
TRBV3-1	TRBJ1-5	13	TRBD1	ASSQGDRTNQPQH
TRBV18	TRBJ1-6	15	NA	ASSPLPRGGDNSPLH
TRBV12-3/TRBV12-4	TRBJ2-7	11	TRBD2	ASTGLAHHEQY
TRBV5-1	TRBJ1-2	12	NA	ASSLEPPNYGYT
TRBV24-1	TRBJ2-7	13	NA	ATSDPSGGYYEQY
TRBV3-1	TRBJ2-3	13	NA	ASSRSGLLTDTQY
TRBV2	TRBJ2-5	14	TRBD2	ASRGLAVRRQETQY
TRBV5-4	TRBJ2-7	13	TRBD1	ASSLMGQGLPEQY
TRBV7-2	TRBJ2-2	13	TRBD2	ASTLSGRYTGELF
TRBV6-1	TRBJ1-2	10	NA	ASQTGRSGYT
TRBV6-5	TRBJ2-7	12	NA	ASRPIRASYEQY
TRBV10-3	TRBJ2-7	10	NA	AIRDATYEQY
TRBV5-1	TRBJ2-1	13	TRBD2	ASSRLAGSYNEQF
TRBV29-1	TRBJ2-1	13	NA	SDTQGSSSYNEQF
TRBV2	TRBJ2-3	13	NA	ASESSGPVGDTQY
TRBV15	TRBJ1-5	12	NA	ATSRGGGDQPQH
TRBV15	TRBJ1-5	11	NA	ATSPQAGQPQH
TRBV6-2/TRBV6-3	TRBJ2-7	12	NA	ASSWGLSEDEQN
TRBV5-1	TRBJ1-5	13	NA	ASSLTGLGNQPQH